This passage covers 13 T cell receptor beta chains from one sample sequenced in a study of cytomegalovirus exposure and HLA in healthy donors (dated by TCRdb to 2016 to 2017). To prepare the library, the immunoSEQ multiplex PCR assay was applied. This immuneACCESS table, as held by TCRdb, lists in-frame sequences with V and J called but not all clones. Of the missing ones, under half trace to an unresolved V gene in checked studies; the others have no known cause. In all, the sample holds about 110,000 clones, and approximately 86% of those were seen once. The ten most abundant clones make up 3% to 3.5% of the sample. Sequenced: PBMCs. These receptors were obtained from a woman younger than 30 in good health and CMV-seronegative.

This sequence joins TRBV7-8 and TRBJ2-1; the match to TRBD1 covers 7 bases. Germline values: CDR1 SGHVS, CDR2 FQNEAQ. The CDR3 consists of 17 residues. V lost 5 bases to trimming and J lost 4 bases; unmatched junction nucleotides: 14. CDR3 DNA: TGTGCCAGCAGCCCAATGGGCCGGACAGGCAGTTACAATGAGCAGTTCTTC. It encodes CASSPMGRTGSYNEQFF. The full variable domain, with the rest looked up from reference TRBV7-8 and TRBJ2-1, is GAGVSQSPRYKVAKRGQDVALRCDPISGHVSLFWYQQALGQGPEFLTYFQNEAQLDKSGLPSDRFFAERPEGSVSTLKIQRTQQEDSAVYLCASSPMGRTGSYNEQFFGPGTRLTVL.

The J gene is TRBJ1-6, the V gene TRBV9, with 9 bases matching TRBD1. Germline CDR1 SGDLS, CDR2 YYNGEE. J gave up 12 bases and V 4 bases, and 8 bases lay outside the gene matches. CDR3 length: 14 residues. CDR3 sequence (DNA): TGTGCCAGCAGCCCGTGGACAGGGGTGGAACCCCTCCACTTT. Translating gives CASSPWTGVEPLHF. Full variable domain (outside the CDR3, taken from reference TRBV9 and TRBJ1-6): DSGVTQTPKHLITATGQRVTLRCSPRSGDLSVYWYQQSLDQGLQFLIQYYNGEERAKGNILERFSAQQFPDLHSELNLSSLELGDSALYFCASSPWTGVEPLHFGNGTRLTVT.

The chain couples TRBV5-1 to TRBJ2-7, with a weak D call TRBD1 (6 bases). This CDR3 has 15 residues. Trimming took off 1 base at V and 3 bases at J, with 14 bases between the two ends. Germline CDR1 SGHRS, CDR2 YFSETQ. CDR3 residues: CASSLYVAGVYEQYF. CDR3 DNA sequence: TGCGCCAGCAGCTTGTACGTCGCAGGGGTCTACGAGCAGTACTTC.

This chain joins TRBV7-9 and TRBJ2-7; 9 nucleotides line up with TRBD1. This CDR3 comprises 14 residues. The germline gives CDR1 SEHNR, CDR2 FQNEAQ (reference sequence). V lost 7 bases, J lost 6 bases, and 10 bases stayed unmatched. The CDR3 DNA is TGTGCCAGCAACTCCGGGACAGGGAGGAGCGAGCAGTACTTC. Translation gives CASNSGTGRSEQYF.

The chain combines TRBV7-9 with TRBJ1-2, with D hard to call. Germline V gene lookup returns CDR1 SEHNR and CDR2 FQNEAQ (reference sequence). V was clipped by 0 bases and J by 4 bases, with 6 bases between them. The length of the CDR3 is 13 residues. CDR3 protein: CASSLAESYGYTF. The CDR3 region has the DNA TGTGCCAGCAGCTTAGCGGAGAGCTATGGCTACACCTTC. Using reference TRBV7-9 and TRBJ1-2 for the parts outside the CDR3, the full variable domain is DTGVSQNPRHKITKRGQNVTFRCDPISEHNRLYWYRQTLGQGPEFLTYFQNEAQLEKSRLLSDRFSAERPKGSFSTLEIQRTEQGDSAMYLCASSLAESYGYTFGSGTRLTVV.

V and J are TRBV7-6 and TRBJ1-3; D is undetermined. Trimming shortened V by 5 bases and J by 0 bases, and 11 bases separated the two germline ends. The CDR3 length is 15 residues. Germline CDR1 and CDR2: SGHVS and FNYEAQ. The CDR3 DNA sequence: TGTGCCAGCAGCCTTGACACGAGCTCTGGAAACACCATATATTTT. Its protein is CASSLDTSSGNTIYF.

The chain carries TRBV20-1 and TRBJ2-3; no clear D gene. The V gene's germline CDR1 is DFQATT and CDR2 SNEGSKA (reference sequence). CDR3 length: 10 amino acids. Trimming shortened V by 0 bases and J by 8 bases, and 3 bases separated the two germline ends. CDR3 protein: CSARDSTQYF. The CDR3 region has the DNA TGCAGTGCTAGAGATAGTACGCAGTATTTT.

The rearrangement joins TRBV19 to TRBJ1-5; D not resolved. V gave up 6 bases and J gave up 0 bases, with 9 bases separating them. CDR1 LNHDA and CDR2 SQIVND come from the germline V gene (reference sequence). The CDR3 totals 14 residues. The CDR3 protein is CASSWSDSNQPQHF. The CDR3, as DNA: TGTGCCAGTAGCTGGTCAGATAGCAATCAGCCCCAGCATTTT.

V gene TRBV6-5 combines with J gene TRBJ2-5; D perhaps matches TRBD2 (6 bases). The V and J ends lost 8 bases and 1 base respectively, with 14 bases between them. CDR1 is MNHEY and CDR2 is SVGAGI in the germline V gene. This CDR3 contains 14 residues. CDR3 residues: CASRDAGSQETQYF. CDR3 in DNA: TGTGCCAGCCGGGACGCGGGGTCCCAAGAGACCCAGTACTTC.

The chain is built from TRBV7-9 and TRBJ1-2; D is unresolved. V lost 0 bases, J lost 6 bases, and 11 bases lay in between. Germline loops: CDR1 SEHNR, CDR2 FQNEAQ (reference sequence). This CDR3 contains 14 residues. In DNA form, the CDR3 reads TGTGCCAGCAGCTTAGCGCTAGCCTTAAATGGCTACACCTTC. Amino acids: CASSLALALNGYTF.

The chain combines TRBV7-9 with TRBJ1-4, with 10 positions matching TRBD1. The CDR3 consists of 18 residues. Germline lookup yields CDR1 SEHNR and CDR2 FQNEAQ (reference sequence). The V gene end was trimmed by 5 bases and the J gene end by 3 bases; junction bases not matched to a gene: 12. The CDR3 sequence: CASSTRDRGSLPNEKLFF. The CDR3 coding sequence is TGTGCCAGCAGCACCCGGGACAGGGGATCTTTGCCTAATGAAAAACTGTTTTTT.

The chain recombines TRBV9 with TRBJ2-3; D is ambiguous. Germline V lookup: CDR1 SGDLS, CDR2 YYNGEE. CDR3 length: 14 residues. V was shortened by 0 bases and J by 6 bases, with 11 bases between the two germline ends. The CDR3 loop is CASSVETQQDTQYF. The CDR3 coding sequence is TGTGCCAGCAGCGTAGAGACTCAGCAGGATACGCAGTATTTT.

This chain connects TRBV9 to TRBJ2-3; D might be TRBD2 (6 bases). Germline lookup yields CDR1 SGDLS and CDR2 YYNGEE. The CDR3 extends over 14 amino acids. Trimming took off 6 bases at V and 0 bases at J, with 11 bases between the two ends. CDR3 DNA sequence: TGTGCCAGCAACCTGGGGGGTAGCACAGATACGCAGTATTTT. It codes for CASNLGGSTDTQYF.